Listed below are T cell receptor beta chains from one sample, sequenced in a study of identical twins. TCRdb used MiXCR to reprocess the 5' RACE reads, holding one entry per CDR3 protein. Of some 1,600,000 distinct CDR3 sequences in the sample, under 35% were seen once. Sequencing was carried out using cord blood. These receptors all stem from a newborn girl in good health. The CDR3 runs from the conserved cysteine through the conserved F or W. The order of the fields is V gene, D gene, J gene, clone size, CDR3 protein, CDR3 DNA. The D gene is left open where the match is weak. Size is omitted from some rows. Given values are once, few, many or a class for expanded clones.

TRBV20-1	.	TRBJ1-6	few	CSARGGDSPLHF	TGCAGTGCTAGGGGCGGGGACTCACCCCTCCACTTT
TRBV10-3	TRBD1	TRBJ2-3	many	CATGTGSTDTQYF	TGTGCCACAGGGACAGGGAGTACAGATACGCAGTATTTT
TRBV6-5	TRBD2	TRBJ2-1	.	CASLWIAGGYNEQFF	TGTGCCAGTCTATGGATAGCGGGGGGGTACAATGAGCAGTTCTTC
TRBV20-1	.	TRBJ2-5	.	CSASRQIQETQYF	TGCAGTGCTTCCAGACAGATCCAAGAGACCCAGTACTTC
TRBV20-1	.	TRBJ1-2	.	CSASIRVGYTF	TGCAGTGCTAGCATCAGGGTTGGCTACACCTTC
TRBV2	TRBD1	TRBJ2-3	.	CASLPGQTPVDTQYF	TGTGCCAGCCTTCCGGGACAGACGCCGGTAGATACGCAGTATTTT
TRBV10-3	.	TRBJ2-3	few	CAISELGARTDTQYF	TGTGCCATCAGTGAGTTGGGGGCGCGCACAGATACGCAGTATTTT
TRBV2	.	TRBJ1-5	.	CASTENSNQPQHF	TGTGCCAGCACCGAGAATAGCAATCAGCCCCAGCATTTT
TRBV27	.	TRBJ2-7	.	CASSHDSCEQYF	TGTGCCAGCAGCCACGACAGCTGCGAGCAGTACTTC
TRBV3-1	.	TRBJ1-1	.	CASSQAISMTEAFF	TGTGCCAGCAGCCAAGCAATCAGCATGACTGAAGCTTTCTTT
TRBV15	.	TRBJ1-6	.	CAISRGRGFPYNSPLHF	TGTGCCATCAGCAGAGGGAGGGGCTTCCCCTATAATTCACCCCTCCACTTT
TRBV9	.	TRBJ1-2	.	CASSPEGASNYGYTF	TGTGCCAGCAGCCCTGAGGGAGCCTCCAACTATGGCTACACCTTC
TRBV5-1	.	TRBJ2-7	.	CASSFQQPSYEQYF	TGCGCCAGCAGCTTCCAGCAGCCCTCCTACGAGCAGTACTTC
TRBV7-2	.	TRBJ1-2	few	CASSLVPGENYGYTF	TGTGCCAGCAGCTTAGTTCCAGGGGAGAACTATGGCTACACCTTC
TRBV28	TRBD2	TRBJ2-1	many	CASTQAGEWNEQFF	TGTGCCAGCACCCAAGCGGGAGAATGGAATGAGCAGTTCTTC
TRBV6-5	.	TRBJ2-1	many	CASSSRVTYNEQFF	TGTGCCAGCAGTTCTAGGGTAACGTACAATGAGCAGTTCTTC
TRBV5-1	TRBD2	TRBJ2-7	few	CASAPTSGSSYNEQYF	TGCGCCAGCGCGCCGACTAGCGGGAGTTCCTACAATGAGCAGTACTTC
TRBV7-8	TRBD2	TRBJ2-2	few	CASSLKRERTGELFF	TGTGCCAGCAGCTTAAAGCGGGAGCGAACCGGGGAGCTGTTTTTT
TRBV25-1	.	TRBJ2-3	.	CASSDLGGADTQYF	TGTGCCAGCAGTGATCTAGGAGGTGCAGATACGCAGTATTTT
TRBV2	.	TRBJ1-2	.	CASSVRIGYTF	TGTGCCAGCAGTGTTCGGATTGGCTACACCTTC
TRBV18	.	TRBJ1-4	few	CASSLPGHGNEKLFF	TGTGCCAGCTCACTTCCGGGACACGGCAATGAAAAACTGTTTTTT
TRBV12-3/TRBV12-4	.	TRBJ2-1	.	CASSLRADNEQFF	TGTGCCAGCAGTTTACGGGCCGACAATGAGCAGTTCTTC
TRBV6-5	.	TRBJ2-6	.	CASSVLDGVSGANVLTF	TGTGCCAGCAGTGTACTTGACGGTGTCTCTGGGGCCAACGTCCTGACTTTC
TRBV27	.	TRBJ1-1	.	CASSYTDLNTEAFF	TGTGCCAGCAGTTATACGGATTTGAACACTGAAGCTTTCTTT
TRBV19	.	TRBJ2-4	few	CASSSTGRKNIQYF	TGTGCCAGTAGTTCAACAGGGCGCAAAAACATTCAGTACTTC
TRBV20-1	.	TRBJ2-7	.	CSAPGLSSYNEQYF	TGCAGTGCTCCGGGACTGTCATCCTACAATGAGCAGTACTTC
TRBV10-2	TRBD2	TRBJ2-5	.	CASSEPASGGAVETQYF	TGCGCCAGCAGTGAGCCGGCTAGCGGGGGGGCCGTAGAGACCCAGTACTTC
TRBV12-3/TRBV12-4	.	TRBJ2-1	few	CASSFWANEQFF	TGTGCCAGCAGTTTTTGGGCCAATGAGCAGTTCTTC
TRBV20-1	TRBD1	TRBJ1-5	.	CSARVRTGHNQPQHF	TGCAGTGCTAGAGTTCGGACAGGCCACAATCAGCCCCAGCATTTT
TRBV28	TRBD2	TRBJ2-5	few	CASSPTSFRETQYF	TGTGCCAGCAGTCCGACTAGCTTTCGGGAGACCCAGTACTTC
TRBV3-1	.	TRBJ1-6	.	CASSQWTDYNSPLHF	TGTGCCAGCAGCCAATGGACGGACTATAATTCACCCCTCCACTTT
TRBV4-1	TRBD1	TRBJ2-4	few	CASSQPGQGAFIQYF	TGCGCCAGCAGCCAACCGGGACAGGGGGCTTTCATTCAGTACTTC
TRBV7-8	.	TRBJ1-5	few	CASSLVVAVNQPQHF	TGTGCCAGCAGCTTAGTTGTGGCAGTCAATCAGCCCCAGCATTTT
TRBV29-1	TRBD1	TRBJ2-1	many	CSATGGGYNEQFF	TGCAGCGCCACAGGGGGCGGGTACAATGAGCAGTTCTTC
TRBV20-1	TRBD2	TRBJ2-3	.	CSAPLTSGYTDTQYF	TGCAGTGCTCCACTGACTAGCGGGTATACAGATACGCAGTATTTT
TRBV20-1	TRBD2	TRBJ2-7	.	CSAPRLAPSSYEQYF	TGCAGTGCTCCCCGACTAGCCCCCAGCTCCTACGAGCAGTACTTC
TRBV7-9	.	TRBJ2-1	.	CAGSLAERFWDEQFF	TGTGCCGGCAGCTTAGCGGAGCGGTTTTGGGATGAGCAGTTCTTC
TRBV27	TRBD2	TRBJ2-7	.	CASRLAGGNSYEQYF	TGTGCCAGCAGACTAGCGGGAGGGAACTCCTACGAGCAGTACTTC
TRBV28	.	TRBJ2-7	few	CASSFGSRVYEQYF	TGTGCCAGCAGTTTTGGGAGTCGGGTCTACGAGCAGTACTTC
TRBV7-2	.	TRBJ2-3	.	CASSLGFRGGTADTQYF	TGTGCCAGCAGCTTAGGCTTTAGGGGGGGAACGGCAGATACGCAGTATTTT
TRBV20-1	.	TRBJ2-7	few	CSARDLLGGYEQYF	TGCAGTGCTAGAGATCTGTTGGGCGGTTACGAGCAGTACTTC
TRBV28	TRBD1	TRBJ1-2	few	CASTEPGQLPSNYGYTF	TGTGCCAGCACCGAACCGGGACAGCTGCCTTCTAACTATGGCTACACCTTC
TRBV27	TRBD1	TRBJ2-7	many	CATGQGSFYEQYF	TGTGCCACAGGACAGGGCAGTTTCTACGAGCAGTACTTC
TRBV11-2	.	TRBJ2-5	.	CASSPLGGYQETQYF	TGTGCCAGCAGCCCCTTAGGGGGGTACCAAGAGACCCAGTACTTC
TRBV5-1	.	TRBJ2-1	.	CASSLATSGRSYNEQFF	TGCGCCAGCAGCTTGGCGACCAGCGGTCGCTCCTACAATGAGCAGTTCTTC
TRBV12-5	TRBD1	TRBJ2-3	few	CASGLVLDRDTDTQYF	TGTGCTAGTGGTTTGGTCCTGGACAGGGACACAGATACGCAGTATTTT
TRBV3-1	TRBD1	TRBJ2-7	few	CASITGTDPYEQYF	TGTGCCAGCATCACCGGGACAGACCCCTACGAGCAGTACTTC
TRBV15	.	TRBJ1-4	few	CATSRDLTTGKNEKLFF	TGTGCCACCAGCAGAGATCTGACGACGGGAAAAAATGAAAAACTGTTTTTT
TRBV28	.	TRBJ2-5	.	CASSFWEDETQYF	TGTGCCAGCAGTTTTTGGGAGGATGAGACCCAGTACTTC
TRBV6-2/TRBV6-3	TRBD2	TRBJ2-3	.	CALSRRSGRAPDTQYF	TGTGCCCTATCCCGTCGTAGCGGGAGGGCCCCAGATACGCAGTATTTT
TRBV7-9	TRBD2	TRBJ2-3	.	CASSPSRLAGGTDTQYF	TGTGCCAGCAGCCCCTCCCGACTAGCGGGGGGCACAGATACGCAGTATTTT
TRBV7-8	.	TRBJ2-5	.	CASSLVPGSYERYF	TGTGCCAGCAGCTTAGTTCCAGGAAGCTACGAGCGGTACTTC
TRBV2	TRBD1	TRBJ2-1	few	CASCGQGYNEQFF	TGTGCCAGTTGTGGACAGGGCTACAATGAGCAGTTCTTC
TRBV7-2	.	TRBJ2-3	.	CASSLALGGRTDTQYF	TGTGCCAGCAGCTTAGCGTTAGGGGGTCGCACAGATACGCAGTATTTT
TRBV25-1	TRBD2	TRBJ2-3	.	CASSGSASGVTDTQYF	TGTGCCAGCAGTGGCTCGGCTAGCGGGGTGACAGATACGCAGTATTTT
TRBV20-1	.	TRBJ1-2	.	CSASGRDGYTF	TGCAGTGCTAGTGGAAGGGACGGCTACACCTTC
TRBV27	.	TRBJ2-5	.	CASSPNPSEQRYNEQYF	TGTGCCAGCAGTCCCAATCCTAGCGAACAGAGGTACAATGAGCAGTACTTC
TRBV2	TRBD2	TRBJ2-1	.	CASSVVVQGLAYNEQFF	TGTGCCAGCAGTGTGGTAGTTCAGGGACTAGCCTACAATGAGCAGTTCTTC
TRBV6-1	.	TRBJ1-2	.	CASSEWGSYGYTF	TGCGCCAGCAGTGAATGGGGGAGCTATGGCTACACCTTC